The T cell receptor (beta chain) under discussion was sequenced for a study of cytomegalovirus exposure and HLA in healthy donors. For the study at large: Just over 80% of 398 genotyped donors fell in the Caucasian-associated ancestry cluster.

The study ran its PCR with 60 Vbeta and 13 Jbeta primers. Here immunoSEQ multiplex PCR was the method, and the copy in TCRdb shows in-frame clones only, minus some. The repertoire holds about 180,000 clones, 75% to 85% seen once, with 6% to 7.5% in the top ten. The V and J ends lost 3 bases and 6 bases, in that order; junction bases with no gene match: 7. Germline CDR1 MNHEY, CDR2 SMNVEV (reference sequence). The CDR3 extends over 15 amino acids. The rearrangement uses TRBV27 and TRBJ1-5; 8 bases are shared with TRBD1. The sample consisted of PBMCs. This TCR came from a man younger than 40 in good health and CMV-seropositive. CDR3 sequence reads: CASSFTTGEGQPQHF. The CDR3 DNA reads TGTGCCAGCAGTTTTACGACAGGGGAGGGTCAGCCCCAGCATTTT.